The 17 T cell receptor beta chains listed next were all sequenced from one sample in a study of blood T cells in healthy people across ages. A second PCR of 7 to 11 cycles used a sample-barcoded 5' primer and a J-beta primer mix. TCRdb re-analysed the 5' RACE reads in MiXCR, keeping a single row per CDR3 protein. The sample lists 500,000 to 650,000 distinct CDR3 sequences; roughly a quarter were seen once. These data also formed part of another study, on T cells of mothers and their children.

Sequencing used blood. The source of these receptors is a boy younger than 10 in good health.

This clonotype was seen more than once but under ten times. At one end, the junction sequence differs from germline, possibly due to a read error. V is TRBV7-2 and J is TRBJ1-5; the D gene is possibly TRBD1 (6 bases). The CDR3 has 14 amino acids. CDR1 and CDR2 from the germline V gene are SGHTA and FQGNSA. The CDR3: CASSSHRVNQPQHF. DNA of the CDR3: TGTGCTAGCAGCTCCCACAGGGTCAATCAGCCCCAGCATTTT.

This clonotype turned up a few times. The gene calls are TRBV4-3 and TRBJ1-2; possibly TRBD1 for D (5 bases). The CDR3 is 14 amino acids. V shed 1 base and J shed 8 bases, with 14 bases lying between them. The germline CDR1 and CDR2 sequences are LGHNA and YSLEER. The CDR3 spells CASSQVEGRGGYTF. The DNA for the CDR3 is TGCGCCAGCAGCCAAGTCGAGGGAAGGGGAGGCTACACCTTC.

In this sample, this clonotype turned up a few times. V and J are TRBV12-5 and TRBJ2-2, with unresolved D. There are 17 residues in the CDR3. V was shortened by 6 bases and J by 0 bases, with 17 bases between the two germline ends. Looked up from germline, CDR1 is LGHNT and CDR2 is FRNRAP. The CDR3 DNA reads as TGTGCTAGTGGCAAAGTTCTTTACGACGCGAACACCGGGGAGCTGTTTTTT. Protein product: CASGKVLYDANTGELFF.

This clonotype was observed at least ten times. CDR3 amino acids: CASSLGTSGYTGELFF. The CDR3, as DNA: TGCGCCAGCAGCTTGGGGACTAGCGGATACACCGGGGAGCTGTTTTTT. The chain uses TRBV5-1 and TRBJ2-2; 10 nucleotides agree with TRBD2. Germline CDR1 reads SGHRS; CDR2 reads YFSETQ. V shed 0 bases, J shed 3 bases, and the junction held 2 bases outside the gene matches. The CDR3 spans 16 residues. The full variable domain, with the rest looked up from reference TRBV5-1 and TRBJ2-2, is KAGVTQTPRYLIKTRGQQVTLSCSPISGHRSVSWYQQTPGQGLQFLFEYFSETQRNKGNFPGRFSGRQFSNSRSEMNVSTLELGDSALYLCASSLGTSGYTGELFFGEGSRLTVL.

This chain joins TRBV12-3 or TRBV12-4 and TRBJ1-2; no clear D gene. CDR3 length: 12 amino acids. Trimming took off 2 bases at V and 9 bases at J, with 10 bases between the two ends. CDR3 sequence (DNA): TGTGCCAGCAGTTTATCGTGGGAAAGCTACACCTTC. As protein: CASSLSWESYTF.

This chain connects TRBV12-5 to TRBJ2-4; D uncertain. The CDR3 runs 12 residues. Germline values: CDR1 LGHNT, CDR2 FRNRAP. Between the trimmed V and J ends, which lost 0 bases and 5 bases, there was a span of 2 bases. CDR3: CASGLVENIQYF. The CDR3 DNA follows: TGTGCTAGTGGTTTGGTAGAAAACATTCAGTACTTC.

CDR3 nucleotides: TGTGCCAGCAGTTTGGACAGGGAGGGGCAGTTCTTC. This gives the protein CASSLDREGQFF. The chain has TRBV12-3 or TRBV12-4 and TRBJ2-1; D might be TRBD1 (8 bases). Trimming cost V 3 bases and J 12 bases, with 12 bases left between them. This CDR3 is 12 amino acids long.

The CDR3 nucleotides read TGCAGCGTTGGGACTTCGAACACTGAAGCTTTCTTT. Protein: CSVGTSNTEAFF. This rearrangement joins TRBV29-1 to TRBJ1-1; D is undetermined. The CDR3 contains 12 residues. The germline V and J ends were trimmed by 4 bases and 1 base, with 7 bases remaining between them. In germline, CDR1 is SQVTM, CDR2 ANQGSEA.

This clonotype was counted a few times. Written as DNA, the CDR3 is TGTGCCAGCAGTCCCGACCCGGACAGGCCCCAAGAGACCCAGTACTTC. Amino acids: CASSPDPDRPQETQYF. The chain recombines TRBV3-1 with TRBJ2-5; 7 nucleotides align to TRBD1. From germline, CDR1 is LGHDT and CDR2 YNNKEL (reference sequence). The trim removed 6 bases at V and 1 base at J, leaving 11 bases unmatched. The CDR3 consists of 16 residues.

The chain has TRBV20-1 and TRBJ2-5; 8 positions match TRBD2. The CDR3 loop spans 15 amino acids. Trimming cost V 0 bases and J 4 bases; bases outside gene matches: 7. Germline V gene lookup returns CDR1 DFQATT and CDR2 SNEGSKA (reference sequence). CDR3 DNA sequence: TGCAGTGCTAGAGATGTCAAGCGGGAGTTAGAGACCCAGTACTTC. Translation: CSARDVKRELETQYF.

V is TRBV29-1 and J is TRBJ2-7; TRBD1 might be the D (5 bases). The CDR3 extends over 14 amino acids. Germline loops: CDR1 SQVTM, CDR2 ANQGSEA. Trimming cost V 4 bases and J 4 bases, with 17 bases left between them. CDR3 coding DNA: TGCAGCGTTGGGACACCTGGGCCTTCTTACGAGCAGTACTTC. This translates into CSVGTPGPSYEQYF.

The rearrangement joins TRBV3-1 to TRBJ2-5; 9 bases map to TRBD2. The J call may be incorrect, as the DNA end agrees better with TRBJ2-1. CDR1 is LGHDT and CDR2 is YNNKEL in the germline V gene (reference sequence). The CDR3 runs 17 residues. The CDR3 bases are TGTGCCAGCAGCCGATCCCGAGCGGGAGGAATCTACAATGAGCAGTTCTTC. Its protein product is CASSRSRAGGIYNEQFF.

The V call is TRBV7-2, the J call TRBJ1-2; 9 positions match TRBD1. Germline V gene data show CDR1 as SGHTA and CDR2 as FQGNSA. The J segment lost 6 bases and the V segment lost 4 bases, leaving 9 bases of the junction unmatched. CDR3 length: 15 amino acids. The CDR3 DNA reads TGTGCCAGCAGCTCACAGACAGGGGGGAACCATGGCTACACCTTC. Amino acids: CASSSQTGGNHGYTF.

The sample holds a few counts of this clonotype. The chain joins TRBV6-6 to TRBJ2-7, with 9 bases fitting TRBD1. The germline CDR1 and CDR2 sequences are MNHNY and SVGAGI (reference sequence). CDR3 length: 14 amino acids. Germline trimming cut 5 bases from V and 6 bases from J; bases unmatched to any gene: 8. The CDR3 loop reads CASSRRDRVGEQYF. CDR3 coding DNA: TGTGCCAGCAGTCGCCGGGACAGGGTAGGCGAGCAGTACTTC.

The chain combines TRBV6-5 with TRBJ1-4; D remains ambiguous. Germline CDR1 is MNHEY and CDR2 is SVGAGI. Trimming left V 9 bases short and J 4 bases short, with 9 bases between. The CDR3 length is 12 residues. The CDR3 nucleotides read TGTGCCAGTGGTGGGGTTAATGAAAAACTGTTTTTT. It specifies CASGGVNEKLFF.

This clonotype was seen more than once but under ten times. This chain joins TRBV21-1 and TRBJ2-3; the tabulated D call, TRBD1, remains unverified against the DNA. TRBV21-1 is an annotated pseudogene. CDR3 size: 13 residues. The CDR3 DNA is TGTGCCAGACGGCGACAGGACCAAGAGACCCAGTACTTT. It is translated as CARRRQDQETQYF.

The CDR3 nucleotides are TGTGCCAGCAGCACGGGACTAGAAGGCAATGAGCAGTTCTTC. Translation gives CASSTGLEGNEQFF. This rearrangement joins TRBV5-4 to TRBJ2-1; 8 bases are shared with TRBD2. Germline trimming cut 4 bases from V and 6 bases from J; bases unmatched to any gene: 6. CDR3 length: 14 residues. Germline CDR1 is SGHNT and CDR2 is YYREEE (reference sequence).